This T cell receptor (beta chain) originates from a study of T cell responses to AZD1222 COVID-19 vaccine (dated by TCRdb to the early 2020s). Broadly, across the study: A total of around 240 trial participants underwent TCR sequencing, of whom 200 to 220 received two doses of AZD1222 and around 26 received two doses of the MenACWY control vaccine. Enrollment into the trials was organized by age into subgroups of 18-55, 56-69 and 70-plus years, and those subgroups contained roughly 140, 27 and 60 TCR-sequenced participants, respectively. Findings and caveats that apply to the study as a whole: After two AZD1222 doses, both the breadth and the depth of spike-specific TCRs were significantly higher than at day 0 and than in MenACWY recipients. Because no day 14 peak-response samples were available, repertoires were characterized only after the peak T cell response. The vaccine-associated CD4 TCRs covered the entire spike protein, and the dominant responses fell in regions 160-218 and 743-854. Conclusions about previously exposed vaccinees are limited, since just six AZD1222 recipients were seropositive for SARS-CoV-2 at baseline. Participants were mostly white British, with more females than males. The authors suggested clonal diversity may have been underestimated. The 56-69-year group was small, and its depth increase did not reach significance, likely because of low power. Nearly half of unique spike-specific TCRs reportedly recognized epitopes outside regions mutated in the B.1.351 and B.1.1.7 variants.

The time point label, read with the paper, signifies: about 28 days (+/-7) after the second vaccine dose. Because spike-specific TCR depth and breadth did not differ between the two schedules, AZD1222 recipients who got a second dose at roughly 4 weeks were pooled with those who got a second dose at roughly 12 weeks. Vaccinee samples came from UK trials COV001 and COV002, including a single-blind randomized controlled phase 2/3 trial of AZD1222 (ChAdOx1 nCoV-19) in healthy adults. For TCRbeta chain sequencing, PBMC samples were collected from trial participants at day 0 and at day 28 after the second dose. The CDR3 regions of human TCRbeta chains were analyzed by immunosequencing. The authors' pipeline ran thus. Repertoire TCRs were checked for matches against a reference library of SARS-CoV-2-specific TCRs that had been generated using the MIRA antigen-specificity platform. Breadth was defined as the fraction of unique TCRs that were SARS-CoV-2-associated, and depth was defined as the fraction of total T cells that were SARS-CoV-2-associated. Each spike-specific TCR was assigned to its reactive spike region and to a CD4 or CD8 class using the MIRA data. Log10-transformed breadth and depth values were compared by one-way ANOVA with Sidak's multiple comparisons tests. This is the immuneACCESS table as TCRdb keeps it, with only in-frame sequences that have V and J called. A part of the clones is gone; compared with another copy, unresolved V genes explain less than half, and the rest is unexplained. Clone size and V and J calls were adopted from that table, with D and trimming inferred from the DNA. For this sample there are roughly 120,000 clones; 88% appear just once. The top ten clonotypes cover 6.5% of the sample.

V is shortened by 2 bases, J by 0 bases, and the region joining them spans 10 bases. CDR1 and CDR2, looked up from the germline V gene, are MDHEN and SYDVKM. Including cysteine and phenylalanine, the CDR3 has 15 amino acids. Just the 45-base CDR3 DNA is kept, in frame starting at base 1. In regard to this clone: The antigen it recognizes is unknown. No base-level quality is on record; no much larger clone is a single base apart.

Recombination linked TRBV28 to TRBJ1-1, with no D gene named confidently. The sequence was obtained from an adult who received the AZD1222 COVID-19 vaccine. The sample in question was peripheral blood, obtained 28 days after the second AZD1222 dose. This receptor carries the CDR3 CASSLITRVNTEAFF. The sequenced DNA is TGTGCCAGCAGTTTAATCACGAGGGTGAACACTGAAGCTTTCTTT. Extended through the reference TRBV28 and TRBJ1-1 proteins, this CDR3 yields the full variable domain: DVKVTQSSRYLVKRTGEKVFLECVQDMDHENMFWYRQDPGLGLRLIYFSYDVKMKEKGDIPEGYSVSREKKERFSLILESASTNQTSMYLCASSLITRVNTEAFFGQGTRLTVV.